One T cell receptor (beta chain) is described in this entry. Antigen: not known. The data belong to a study of regulatory T cells in long-lasting Graves disease. On the study more broadly: Persistent cases were those of Graves' disease that involved over 5 years of antithyroid drugs with positive TSH receptor antibodies.

Findings and limits, study-wide: Persistent disease showed a preference for TRBV28, TRBJ1-2 and TRBJ2-5. Accuracy was possibly reduced by small sample size.

CDR1 is LNHDA and CDR2 is SQIVND in the germline V gene (reference sequence). V shed 0 bases and J shed 0 bases, with 11 bases lying between them. This CDR3 has 16 residues. CDR3 regions were amplified by Arm-PCR using iRepertoire HTBI primers to build TCR beta libraries. A single record per CDR3 protein comes from TCRdb applying MiXCR to the multiplex PCR reads. The data contain 310,000 or so distinct CDR3 sequences, roughly a fifth of them singletons. The sample's time point: persistent/refractory GD, antithyroid drugs over 5 years with positive TRAb. PBMCs were the source of the RNA used for TCR sequencing.

The material sequenced was peripheral blood mononuclear cells (PBMCs), taken when the disease was refractory, from a patient treated with antithyroid drugs. This chain joins TRBV19 and TRBJ1-2; TRBD1 might be the D (5 bases). The origin of this receptor is a female donor with Graves disease. DNA of the CDR3: TGTGCCAGTAGTATAGATCGCCGCAGGGCTAACTATGGCTACACCTTC. The encoded protein is CASSIDRRRANYGYTF.